The rows below give T cell receptor beta chains drawn from one sample of a study of breast tumors, draining lymph nodes, adjacent tissues. From the multiplex PCR reads, TCRdb called clonotypes with MiXCR, one entry per CDR3 protein. The sample yields some 120,000 distinct CDR3 sequences, 15% to 20% seen once. Sequenced: axillary lymph node tissue. These receptors all come from a female donor with breast cancer. Some clones in this sample may be carry-over from other donors' samples. Each CDR3 is given with its conserved first and last residue. D genes are given only for firm matches. Only some rows state a clone size, as once, few, many or a class for expanded clones.

abundance	d_gene	v_gene	j_gene	CDR3nt	CDR3aa
many	-	TRBV20-1	TRBJ2-1	TGCAGTGCTCCGGAACCTTCCTATGGGGACAATGAGCAGTTCTTC	CSAPEPSYGDNEQFF
many	TRBD1	TRBV15	TRBJ2-1	TGTGCCACCAGCAGAAAAGGAACCGGGACAGGGACGAATGAGCAGTTCTTC	CATSRKGTGTGTNEQFF
many	-	TRBV7-8	TRBJ2-7	TGTGCCAGCAGCTTACCGCCCAACGAGCAGTACTTC	CASSLPPNEQYF
many	-	TRBV5-1	TRBJ2-7	TGCGCCAGCAGCTTGACAGGGACCAGCGAGCAGTACTTC	CASSLTGTSEQYF
many	TRBD1	TRBV15	TRBJ2-2	TGTGCCACCAAGGACAGGGGGCGAGGGACCGGGGAGCTGTTTTTT	CATKDRGRGTGELFF
many	TRBD1	TRBV2	TRBJ1-2	TGTGCCAGCAGTGATAATGGCAGGGGGTCCCACTATGGCTACACCTTC	CASSDNGRGSHYGYTF
many	TRBD2	TRBV7-4	TRBJ2-3	TGTGCCAGCAGCTTAGAAGGTTGCGGGGGGCCAAGCACAGATACGCAGTATTTT	CASSLEGCGGPSTDTQYF
many	-	TRBV7-3	TRBJ2-5	TGTGCCAGCAGCCCATGGGCCTCCCCCCAAGAGACCCAGTACTTC	CASSPWASPQETQYF
many	-	TRBV20-1	TRBJ1-2	TGCAGTGCCCACGATTACTATGGCTACACCTTC	CSAHDYYGYTF
many	TRBD1	TRBV10-2	TRBJ1-2	TGCGCCAGCACCAAACGACAGGGGGCTACCTATGGCTACACCTTC	CASTKRQGATYGYTF
many	TRBD2	TRBV12-3/TRBV12-4	TRBJ2-3	TGTGCCAGCAGTTTCCACAAGACTAGCGGGGGGAACACAGATACGCAGTATTTT	CASSFHKTSGGNTDTQYF
many	TRBD2	TRBV20-1	TRBJ2-2	TGCAGTGCTAGAGATGGCCTAGCGGGATTCACCGGGGAGCTGTTTTTT	CSARDGLAGFTGELFF
-	-	TRBV6-5	TRBJ2-7	TGTGCCAGCAGTTACTCGGACGACGCCTACGAGCAGTACTTC	CASSYSDDAYEQYF